Presented here are 27 T cell receptor beta chains from one specimen sequenced in a study of T cell responses to AZD1222 COVID-19 vaccine. The repertoire was sequenced with immunoSEQ multiplex PCR; TCRdb's copy has only in-frame clones and lacks some. The table has around 140,000 clones, 85% to 90% seen once; the top ten hold 1.6%. Here the sequenced sample was peripheral blood, taken 28 days after the second AZD1222 dose. The receptors shown here come from an adult who received the AZD1222 COVID-19 vaccine.

The V and J genes are TRBV5-1 and TRBJ1-2, with TRBD1 matching 8 bases. J lost 5 bases, V lost 0 bases, and 3 bases had no gene match. The CDR3 is made up of 14 amino acids. CDR1 is SGHRS, CDR2 YFSETQ, per germline. In nucleotides, the CDR3 is TGCGCCAGCAGCTTGGGACAGGGGAGTTATGGCTACACCTTC. It translates to CASSLGQGSYGYTF. The full variable domain, rest sourced from reference TRBV5-1 and TRBJ1-2, is KAGVTQTPRYLIKTRGQQVTLSCSPISGHRSVSWYQQTPGQGLQFLFEYFSETQRNKGNFPGRFSGRQFSNSRSEMNVSTLELGDSALYLCASSLGQGSYGYTFGSGTRLTVV.

V usage is TRBV2 and J usage is TRBJ2-7; D is perhaps TRBD1 or TRBD2 (6 bases each). V gave up 8 bases and J gave up 1 base, with 15 bases separating them. Germline CDR1 SNHLY, CDR2 FYNNEI. This CDR3 has 14 amino acids. CDR3 bases: TGTGCCAGCCTCTTCGGGGGCGCGTCCTACGAGCAGTACTTC. Protein sequence: CASLFGGASYEQYF.

The chain uses TRBV13 and TRBJ1-1, with TRBD1 as a possible D gene (5 bases). This CDR3 comprises 14 residues. V gave up 3 bases and J gave up 2 bases, with 10 bases separating them. Germline CDR1 is PRHDT and CDR2 is FYEKMQ (reference sequence). The DNA for the CDR3 is TGTGCCAGCAGCTTGGGGCGGGGAAACACTGAAGCTTTCTTT. This translates into CASSLGRGNTEAFF.

The rearrangement links TRBV19 to TRBJ1-1; D is unclear. V was pared by 3 bases and J by 4 bases, with 9 bases between. The germline CDR1 and CDR2 sequences are LNHDA and SQIVND (reference sequence). The CDR3 consists of 13 residues. The CDR3: CASSMPSGTEAFF. The CDR3 nucleotides are TGTGCCAGTAGTATGCCTTCCGGCACTGAAGCTTTCTTT.

Worth noting for this clone: This specimen includes other DNA sequences encoding the same CDR3. The chain employs TRBV5-1 and TRBJ2-6; no clear D. Germline lookup yields CDR1 SGHRS and CDR2 YFSETQ. The V end was cut by 4 bases, the J end by 0 bases, with 11 bases between. The CDR3 is 16 residues long. CDR3 amino acids: CASSNGPSSGANVLTF. The CDR3 bases are TGCGCCAGCAGCAACGGACCGAGCTCTGGGGCCAACGTCCTGACTTTC.

The gene calls are TRBV15 and TRBJ1-2; tentatively, D is TRBD1 (5 bases). The length of the CDR3 is 11 residues. From germline, CDR1 is LNHNV and CDR2 YYDKDF (reference sequence). Trimming took 5 bases from V and 4 from J, leaving 5 bases between them. The CDR3 nucleotides read TGTGCCACCAGCGACAGCTATGGCTACACCTTC. This translates into CATSDSYGYTF.

The chain combines TRBV6-5 with TRBJ1-3; 9 bases fit TRBD1. The junction had 2 bases not matched to a gene; V was cut back by 6 bases and J by 2 bases. CDR3 length equals 14 residues. CDR1 and CDR2 from the germline V gene are MNHEY and SVGAGI. The DNA for the CDR3 is TGTGCCAGCAGGGACAGGGGCCCTGGAAACACCATATATTTT. Its protein is CASRDRGPGNTIYF.

The J gene is TRBJ2-2, the V gene TRBV19; D perhaps matches TRBD2 (5 bases). CDR3 length: 13 amino acids. CDR1 and CDR2 from the germline V gene are LNHDA and SQIVND (reference sequence). V lost 5 bases, J lost 5 bases, and 9 bases lay in between. CDR3 DNA: TGTGCCAGTAGTCCACGGGGAACCGGGGAGCTGTTTTTT. Translation: CASSPRGTGELFF.

This clone has at least ten counts. The chain carries TRBV19 and TRBJ1-1, with a weak D call TRBD1 (6 bases). Germline V gene sequence: CDR1 LNHDA, CDR2 SQIVND (reference sequence). The V end was cut by 6 bases, the J end by 4 bases, with 12 bases between. This CDR3 is built from 13 residues. CDR3 DNA: TGTGCCAGTAGACTACAGGGAGGCACTGAAGCTTTCTTT. It specifies CASRLQGGTEAFF.

The chain joins TRBV7-8 to TRBJ1-3; D is ambiguous. The CDR3 spans 15 residues. The germline V and J ends were trimmed by 1 base and 0 bases, with 7 bases remaining between them. CDR1 SGHVS and CDR2 FQNEAQ come from the germline V gene. CDR3 nucleotides: TGTGCCAGCAGCTTAGTTCTGGGCTCTGGAAACACCATATATTTT. Translating it yields CASSLVLGSGNTIYF.

Worth noting for this clone: This sample also contains other DNA sequences that code for the same CDR3. The V gene is TRBV28, the J gene TRBJ1-6; 10 bases fit TRBD1. The CDR3 extends over 15 amino acids. V was clipped by 5 bases and J by 7 bases; unmatched bases: 5. CDR1 and CDR2 (germline): MDHEN, SYDVKM. The CDR3 is CASSTPGQGNSPLHF. CDR3 nucleotide sequence: TGTGCCAGCAGTACCCCGGGACAGGGGAATTCACCCCTCCACTTT. The whole variable domain, remainder taken from reference TRBV28 and TRBJ1-6, is DVKVTQSSRYLVKRTGEKVFLECVQDMDHENMFWYRQDPGLGLRLIYFSYDVKMKEKGDIPEGYSVSREKKERFSLILESASTNQTSMYLCASSTPGQGNSPLHFGNGTRLTVT.

The chain is built from TRBV18 and TRBJ1-2; D possibly corresponds to TRBD1 (6 bases). Germline CDR1 is KGHSH and CDR2 is LQKENI. V was clipped by 2 bases and J by 2 bases, with 6 bases between them. This CDR3 spans 13 amino acids. The CDR3 protein is CASSPRGNYGYTF. The CDR3, as DNA: TGTGCCAGCTCACCAAGGGGGAACTATGGCTACACCTTC.

A single count supports this clone. The rearrangement links TRBV3-1 (or the pseudogene TRBV3-2) to TRBJ2-2; the match to TRBD2 covers 8 bases. The length of the CDR3 is 16 residues. From germline, CDR1 is LGHDT and CDR2 YNNKEL (reference sequence). With 3 bases clipped from V and 5 bases from J, the junction kept 8 bases outside the gene matches. CDR3 bases: TGTGCCAGCAGCCATTCAGGGACTAGACAGACCGGGGAGCTGTTTTTT. Protein sequence: CASSHSGTRQTGELFF.

This chain links TRBV5-4 with TRBJ1-4, with 8 bases aligning to TRBD1. J gave up 8 bases and V 1 base, and 10 bases lay outside the gene matches. Looked up from germline, CDR1 is SGHNT and CDR2 is YYREEE (reference sequence). The CDR3 runs 16 residues. Here the CDR3 DNA reads TGTGCCAGCAGCTTGCAGGGGGCGGGTTTTAGCGAAAAACTGTTTTTT. Protein sequence: CASSLQGAGFSEKLFF.

The chain uses TRBV5-8 and TRBJ2-5, with 8 bases identical to TRBD2. Germline V gene lookup returns CDR1 SGHTS and CDR2 YDEGEE. This CDR3 has 16 amino acids. Losses at the gene ends were 0 bases for V and 2 bases for J; bases not matched to a gene: 6. CDR3 region: CASSLAGTSDQETQYF. DNA of the CDR3: TGTGCCAGCAGCTTGGCCGGGACTAGTGATCAAGAGACCCAGTACTTC.

This clone showed up just once. The chain links TRBV2 to TRBJ1-6; D is unresolved. The length of the CDR3 is 14 residues. V was trimmed by 4 bases and J by 5 bases, leaving 9 bases between them. Germline V gene lookup returns CDR1 SNHLY and CDR2 FYNNEI. Written as DNA, the CDR3 is TGTGCCAGCAGTGGGTCGGTTAATAATTCACCCCTCCACTTT. This encodes CASSGSVNNSPLHF.

This sequence joins TRBV7-9 and TRBJ2-5; 13 nucleotides match TRBD2. Germline assignment: CDR1 SEHNR and CDR2 FQNEAQ (reference sequence). The CDR3 is 18 amino acids. J gave up 4 bases and V 5 bases, and 13 bases lay outside the gene matches. The CDR3 DNA reads TGTGCCAGCAGCAAGAGCCTAACTAGCGGGAGGGTCCGAGAGACCCAGTACTTC. Protein: CASSKSLTSGRVRETQYF.

This rearrangement joins TRBV18 to TRBJ1-2; D gene uncertain. V was pared by 4 bases and J by 6 bases, with 12 bases between. Germline V gene sequence: CDR1 KGHSH, CDR2 LQKENI. CDR3 length equals 13 residues. CDR3 DNA sequence: TGTGCCAGCTCACGGAGACCGCAAGATGGCTACACCTTC. This codes for CASSRRPQDGYTF.

The chain has TRBV7-9 and TRBJ1-2; D is possibly TRBD1 (6 bases). Germline CDR1 is SEHNR and CDR2 is FQNEAQ (reference sequence). The germline V and J ends were trimmed by 2 bases and 7 bases, with 11 bases remaining between them. The CDR3 is made up of 13 amino acids. The chain's CDR3 is CASSLPGAFGYTF. CDR3 DNA: TGTGCCAGCAGCTTACCGGGGGCGTTTGGCTACACCTTC.

The chain combines TRBV3-1 (or the pseudogene TRBV3-2) with TRBJ1-5, with TRBD1 as a possible D gene (5 bases). Trimming stripped 11 bases from V and 2 bases from J, with 19 bases between. Germline V gene lookup returns CDR1 LGHDT and CDR2 YNNKEL (reference sequence). The CDR3 covers 15 residues. The CDR3 reads CASQRDAPCNQPQHF. The DNA of the CDR3 is TGTGCCTCCCAGAGGGACGCCCCTTGCAATCAGCCCCAGCATTTT.

This sequence joins TRBV5-5 and TRBJ1-1; D gene uncertain. The germline V and J ends were trimmed by 0 bases and 3 bases, with 6 bases remaining between them. Germline CDR1 reads SGHKS; CDR2 reads YYEKEE (reference sequence). This CDR3 has 13 residues. CDR3 loop: CASSLAGYTEAFF. CDR3 sequence (DNA): TGTGCCAGCAGCTTGGCCGGGTACACTGAAGCTTTCTTT.

The rearrangement links TRBV11-2 to TRBJ2-2; 11 nucleotides agree with TRBD2. Germline V gives CDR1 SGHAT, CDR2 FQNNGV. V gave up 4 bases and J gave up 4 bases; unmatched junction bases: 2. CDR3 length: 15 amino acids. The CDR3 DNA reads as TGTGCCAGCAGCTCTGGACTAGCGGGCACCGGGGAGCTGTTTTTT. Translating it yields CASSSGLAGTGELFF.

V gene TRBV28 combines with J gene TRBJ1-1; unclear D gene. The CDR3 is made up of 14 amino acids. Germline lookup yields CDR1 MDHEN and CDR2 SYDVKM. Trimming pared 5 bases from V and 7 bases from J, leaving 17 bases between. CDR3 loop: CASSPYRQSLEAFF. Written as DNA, the CDR3 is TGTGCCAGCAGTCCCTACCGGCAGTCACTTGAAGCTTTCTTT.

J is TRBJ1-6 and V is TRBV2, with a possible D match to TRBD1 (5 bases). The CDR3 contains 15 residues. Germline assignment: CDR1 SNHLY and CDR2 FYNNEI. Trimming removed 5 bases at V and 15 bases at J, with 23 bases between. The CDR3 coding sequence is TGTGCCAGCAGTATCCGGGACGTGCCTAATTCAGACCTCCACTTT. It is translated as CASSIRDVPNSDLHF.

The chain employs TRBV28 and TRBJ1-3, with D uncertain. CDR1 and CDR2 (germline): MDHEN, SYDVKM. This CDR3 comprises 13 residues. V lost 6 bases and J lost 0, with 6 bases in between. CDR3 in DNA: TGTGCCAGCAGCCCAGGCTCTGGAAACACCATATATTTT. It is translated as CASSPGSGNTIYF.

The chain recombines TRBV18 with TRBJ1-2; a weak D match, TRBD1 (5 bases). This CDR3 is 14 amino acids long. V shed 5 bases and J shed 0 bases, with 10 bases lying between them. Germline lookup yields CDR1 KGHSH and CDR2 LQKENI. Written as DNA, the CDR3 is TGTGCCAGCTCAAGGGACTCAGCTAACTATGGCTACACCTTC. Translating gives CASSRDSANYGYTF.

The rearrangement links TRBV11-1 to TRBJ2-1; 8 bases are a match to TRBD2. CDR1 is SGHAT and CDR2 is FQDESV in the germline V gene (reference sequence). The J segment lost 8 bases and the V segment lost 0 bases, leaving 9 bases of the junction unmatched. The CDR3 length is 16 residues. In nucleotides, the CDR3 is TGTGCCAGCAGCTTAGCGCTGGCGGGAGGACCCGATGAGCAGTTCTTC. Amino acid sequence: CASSLALAGGPDEQFF. The whole variable domain, filled in from reference TRBV11-1 and TRBJ2-1, reads EAEVAQSPRYKITEKSQAVAFWCDPISGHATLYWYRQILGQGPELLVQFQDESVVDDSQLPKDRFSAERLKGVDSTLKIQPAELGDSAMYLCASSLALAGGPDEQFFGPGTRLTVL.